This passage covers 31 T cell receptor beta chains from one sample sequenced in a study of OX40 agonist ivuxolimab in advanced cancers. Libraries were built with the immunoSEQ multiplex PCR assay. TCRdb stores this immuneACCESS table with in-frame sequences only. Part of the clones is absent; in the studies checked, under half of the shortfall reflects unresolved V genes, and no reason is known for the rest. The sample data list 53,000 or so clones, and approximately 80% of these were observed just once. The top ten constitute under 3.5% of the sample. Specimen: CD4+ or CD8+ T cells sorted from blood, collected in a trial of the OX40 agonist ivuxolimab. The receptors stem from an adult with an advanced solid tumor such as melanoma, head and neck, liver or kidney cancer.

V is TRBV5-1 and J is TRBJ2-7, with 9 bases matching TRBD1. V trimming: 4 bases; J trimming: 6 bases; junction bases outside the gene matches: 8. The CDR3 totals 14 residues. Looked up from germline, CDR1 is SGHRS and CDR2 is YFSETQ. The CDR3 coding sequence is TGCGCCAGCAGCCCCGGGACAGGGTGGCCCGAGCAGTACTTC. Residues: CASSPGTGWPEQYF. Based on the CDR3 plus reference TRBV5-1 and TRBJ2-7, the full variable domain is KAGVTQTPRYLIKTRGQQVTLSCSPISGHRSVSWYQQTPGQGLQFLFEYFSETQRNKGNFPGRFSGRQFSNSRSEMNVSTLELGDSALYLCASSPGTGWPEQYFGPGTRLTVT.

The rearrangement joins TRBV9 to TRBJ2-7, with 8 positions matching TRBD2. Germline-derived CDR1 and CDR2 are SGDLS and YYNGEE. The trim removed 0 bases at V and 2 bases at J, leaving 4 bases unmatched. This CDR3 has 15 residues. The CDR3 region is CASSVGPGGAYEQYF. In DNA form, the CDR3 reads TGTGCCAGCAGCGTAGGGCCGGGGGGGGCCTACGAGCAGTACTTC.

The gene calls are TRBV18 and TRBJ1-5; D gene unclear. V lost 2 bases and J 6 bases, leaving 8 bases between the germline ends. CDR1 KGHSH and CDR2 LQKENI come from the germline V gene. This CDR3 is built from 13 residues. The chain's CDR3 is CASSPDGFQPQHF. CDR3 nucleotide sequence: TGTGCCAGCTCACCAGACGGTTTTCAGCCCCAGCATTTT.

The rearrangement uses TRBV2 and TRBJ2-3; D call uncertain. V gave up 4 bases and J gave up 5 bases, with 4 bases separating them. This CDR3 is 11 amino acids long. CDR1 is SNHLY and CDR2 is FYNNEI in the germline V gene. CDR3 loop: CASSAGDTQYF. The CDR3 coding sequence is TGTGCCAGCAGTGCCGGAGATACGCAGTATTTT.

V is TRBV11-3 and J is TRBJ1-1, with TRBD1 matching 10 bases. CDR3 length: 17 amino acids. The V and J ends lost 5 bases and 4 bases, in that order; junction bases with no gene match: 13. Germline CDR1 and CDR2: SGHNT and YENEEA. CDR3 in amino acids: CASSGRTGGLRGTEAFF. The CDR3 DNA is TGTGCCAGCAGCGGAAGGACAGGGGGACTCCGGGGCACTGAAGCTTTCTTT.

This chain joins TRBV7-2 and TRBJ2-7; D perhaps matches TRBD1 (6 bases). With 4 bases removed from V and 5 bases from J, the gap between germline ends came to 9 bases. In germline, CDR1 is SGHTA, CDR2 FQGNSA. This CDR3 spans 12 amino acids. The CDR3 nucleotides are TGTGCCAGCAGCTCCAGGGGAGACGAGCAGTACTTC. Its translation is CASSSRGDEQYF.

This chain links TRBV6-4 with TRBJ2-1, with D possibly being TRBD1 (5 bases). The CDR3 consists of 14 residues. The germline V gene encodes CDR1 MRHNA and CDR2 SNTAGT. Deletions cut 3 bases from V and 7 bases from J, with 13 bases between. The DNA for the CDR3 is TGTGCCAGCAGTGATGTAGGCAGGGTGAATGAGCAGTTCTTC. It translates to CASSDVGRVNEQFF.

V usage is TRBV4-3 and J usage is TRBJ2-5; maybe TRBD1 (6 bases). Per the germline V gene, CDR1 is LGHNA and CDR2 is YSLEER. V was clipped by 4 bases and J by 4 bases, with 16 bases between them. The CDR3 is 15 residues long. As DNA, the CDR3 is TGCGCCAGCAGCCTACTCACAGGGACCCGAGAGACCCAGTACTTC. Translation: CASSLLTGTRETQYF.

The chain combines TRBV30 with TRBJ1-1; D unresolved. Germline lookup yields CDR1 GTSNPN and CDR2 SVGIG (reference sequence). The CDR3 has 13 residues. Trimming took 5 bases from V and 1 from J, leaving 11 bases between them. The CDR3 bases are TGTGCCTGGGGCCGAAGGGAGAACACTGAAGCTTTCTTT. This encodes CAWGRRENTEAFF.

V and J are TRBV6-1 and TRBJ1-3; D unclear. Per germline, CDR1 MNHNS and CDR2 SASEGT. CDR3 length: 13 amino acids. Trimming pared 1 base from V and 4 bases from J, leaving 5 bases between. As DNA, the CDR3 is TGTGCCAGCAGTGAAGTTGAGGGAAACACCATATATTTT. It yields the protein CASSEVEGNTIYF.

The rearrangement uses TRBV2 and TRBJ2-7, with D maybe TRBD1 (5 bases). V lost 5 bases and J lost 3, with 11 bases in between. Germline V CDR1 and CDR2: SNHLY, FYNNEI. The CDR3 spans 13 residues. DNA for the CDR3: TGTGCCAGCAGTAAACAGGAGAACTACGAGCAGTACTTC. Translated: CASSKQENYEQYF. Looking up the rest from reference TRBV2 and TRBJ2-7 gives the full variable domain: EPEVTQTPSHQVTQMGQEVILRCVPISNHLYFYWYRQILGQKVEFLVSFYNNEISEKSEIFDDQFSVERPDGSNFTLKIRSTKLEDSAMYFCASSKQENYEQYFGPGTRLTVT.

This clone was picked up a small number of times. CDR3 region: CASSRDGSKNIQYF. The CDR3 DNA reads TGTGCCAGCAGTCGTGACGGGTCCAAAAACATTCAGTACTTC. The V and J genes are TRBV6-1 and TRBJ2-4; unclear D gene. The CDR3 length is 14 residues. The germline V gene has CDR1 MNHNS and CDR2 SASEGT. V lost 5 bases and J lost 2, with 10 bases in between.

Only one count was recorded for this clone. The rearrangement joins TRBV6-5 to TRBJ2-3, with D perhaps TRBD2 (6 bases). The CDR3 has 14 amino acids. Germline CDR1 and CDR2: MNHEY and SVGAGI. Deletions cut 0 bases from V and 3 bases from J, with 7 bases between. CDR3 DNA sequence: TGTGCCAGCAGTTACTCACGGGGGACAGATACGCAGTATTTT. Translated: CASSYSRGTDTQYF.

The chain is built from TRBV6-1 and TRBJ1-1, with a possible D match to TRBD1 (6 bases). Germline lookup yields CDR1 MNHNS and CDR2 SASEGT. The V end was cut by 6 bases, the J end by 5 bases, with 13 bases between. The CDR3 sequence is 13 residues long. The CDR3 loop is CASRDSGGTEAFF. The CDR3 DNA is TGTGCCAGCAGGGACAGCGGAGGGACTGAAGCTTTCTTT.

The CDR3 coding sequence is TGCGCCAGCAGCCCTCAGGGGTTGTTGGAAGAAAAACTGTTTTTT. Its translation is CASSPQGLLEEKLFF. The chain couples TRBV5-1 to TRBJ1-4, with a weak D call TRBD1 (6 bases). V was cut by 4 bases and J by 8 bases, with 18 bases left in between. The CDR3 runs 15 residues. Germline CDR1 and CDR2: SGHRS and YFSETQ. The full variable domain, its missing parts supplied by reference TRBV5-1 and TRBJ1-4, is KAGVTQTPRYLIKTRGQQVTLSCSPISGHRSVSWYQQTPGQGLQFLFEYFSETQRNKGNFPGRFSGRQFSNSRSEMNVSTLELGDSALYLCASSPQGLLEEKLFFGSGTQLSVL.

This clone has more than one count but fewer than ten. CDR3 region: CASSYSWLANEQFF. In nucleotides, the CDR3 is TGTGCCAGCAGCTACAGCTGGCTGGCGAATGAGCAGTTCTTC. V gene TRBV7-2 combines with J gene TRBJ2-1; no firm D call. Germline loops: CDR1 SGHTA, CDR2 FQGNSA. Trimming cost V 4 bases and J 7 bases, with 14 bases left between them. The CDR3 is 14 amino acids.

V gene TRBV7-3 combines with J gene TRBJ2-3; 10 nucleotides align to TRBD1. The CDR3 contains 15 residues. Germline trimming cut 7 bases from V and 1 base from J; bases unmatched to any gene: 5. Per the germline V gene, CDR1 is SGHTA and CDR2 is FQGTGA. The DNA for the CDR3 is TGTGCCAGCACCCGCGGACAGGGGGGCACAGATACGCAGTATTTT. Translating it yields CASTRGQGGTDTQYF.

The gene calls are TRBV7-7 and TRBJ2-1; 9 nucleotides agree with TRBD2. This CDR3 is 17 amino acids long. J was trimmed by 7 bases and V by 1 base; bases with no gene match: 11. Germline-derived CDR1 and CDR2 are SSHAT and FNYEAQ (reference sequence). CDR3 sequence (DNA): TGTGCCAGCAGCTTAGGCCCCCTGGCGGGAGGGCAAAATGAGCAGTTCTTC. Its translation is CASSLGPLAGGQNEQFF.

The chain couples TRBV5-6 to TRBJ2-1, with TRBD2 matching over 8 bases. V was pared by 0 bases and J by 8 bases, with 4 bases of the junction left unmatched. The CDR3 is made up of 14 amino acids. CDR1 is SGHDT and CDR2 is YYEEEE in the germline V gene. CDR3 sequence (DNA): TGTGCCAGCAGCTTGGCGGGGGGGCCGGATGAGCAGTTCTTC. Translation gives CASSLAGGPDEQFF. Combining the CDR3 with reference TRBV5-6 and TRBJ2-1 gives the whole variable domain DAGVTQSPTHLIKTRGQQVTLRCSPKSGHDTVSWYQQALGQGPQFIFQYYEEEERQRGNFPDRFSGHQFPNYSSELNVNALLLGDSALYLCASSLAGGPDEQFFGPGTRLTVL.

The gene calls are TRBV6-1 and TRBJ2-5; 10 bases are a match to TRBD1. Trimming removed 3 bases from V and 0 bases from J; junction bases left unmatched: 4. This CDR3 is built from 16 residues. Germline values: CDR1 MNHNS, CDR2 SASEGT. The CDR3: CASSELGQGYQETQYF. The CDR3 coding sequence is TGTGCCAGCAGTGAGTTGGGACAGGGGTACCAAGAGACCCAGTACTTC.

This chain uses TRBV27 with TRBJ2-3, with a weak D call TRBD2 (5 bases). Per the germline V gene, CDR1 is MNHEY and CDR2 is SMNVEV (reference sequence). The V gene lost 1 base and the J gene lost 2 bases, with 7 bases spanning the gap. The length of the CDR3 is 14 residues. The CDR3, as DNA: TGTGCCAGCAGTTTATTCGGGAACACAGATACGCAGTATTTT. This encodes CASSLFGNTDTQYF.

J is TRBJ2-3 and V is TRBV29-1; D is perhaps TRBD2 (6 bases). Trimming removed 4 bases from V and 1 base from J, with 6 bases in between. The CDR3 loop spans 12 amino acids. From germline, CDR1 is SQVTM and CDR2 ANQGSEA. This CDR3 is CSVGGGTDTQYF. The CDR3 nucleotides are TGCAGCGTTGGCGGGGGCACAGATACGCAGTATTTT.

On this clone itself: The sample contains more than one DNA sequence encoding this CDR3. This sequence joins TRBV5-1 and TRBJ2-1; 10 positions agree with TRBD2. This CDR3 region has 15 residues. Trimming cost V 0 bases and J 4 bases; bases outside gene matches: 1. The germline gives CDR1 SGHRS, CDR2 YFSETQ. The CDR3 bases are TGCGCCAGCAGCTTGGCTAGCGGGAGTTACAATGAGCAGTTCTTC. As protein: CASSLASGSYNEQFF.

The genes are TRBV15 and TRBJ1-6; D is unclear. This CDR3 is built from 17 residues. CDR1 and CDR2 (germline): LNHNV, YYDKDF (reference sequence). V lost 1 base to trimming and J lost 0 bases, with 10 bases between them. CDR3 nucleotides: TGTGCCACCAGCAGAGTTGCCTCCAGCTCCTATAATTCACCCCTCCACTTT. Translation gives CATSRVASSSYNSPLHF.

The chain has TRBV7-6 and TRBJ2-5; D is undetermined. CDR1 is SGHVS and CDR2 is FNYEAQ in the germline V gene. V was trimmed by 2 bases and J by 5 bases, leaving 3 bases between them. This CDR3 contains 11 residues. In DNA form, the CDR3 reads TGTGCCAGCAGCTTACTGGAGACCCAGTACTTC. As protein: CASSLLETQYF.

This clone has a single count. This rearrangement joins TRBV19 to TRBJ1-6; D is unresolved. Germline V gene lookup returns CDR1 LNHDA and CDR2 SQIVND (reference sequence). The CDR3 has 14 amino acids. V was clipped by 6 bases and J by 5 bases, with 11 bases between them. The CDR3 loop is CASSFRTNNSPLHF. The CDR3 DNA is TGTGCCAGTAGCTTTCGGACCAATAATTCACCCCTCCACTTT.

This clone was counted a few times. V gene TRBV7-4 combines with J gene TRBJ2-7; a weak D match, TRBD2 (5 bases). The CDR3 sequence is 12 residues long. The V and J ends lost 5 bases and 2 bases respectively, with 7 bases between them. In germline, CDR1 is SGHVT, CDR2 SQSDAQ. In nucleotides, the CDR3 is TGTGCCAGCAGCCCGGAGGCCTACGAGCAGTACTTC. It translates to CASSPEAYEQYF.

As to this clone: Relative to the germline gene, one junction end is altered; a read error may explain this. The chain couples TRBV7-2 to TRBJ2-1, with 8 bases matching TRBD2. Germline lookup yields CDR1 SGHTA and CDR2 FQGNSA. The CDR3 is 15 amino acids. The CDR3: CATSWTGGGYNEQFF. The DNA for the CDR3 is TGTGCCACCAGCTGGACGGGGGGGGGCTACAATGAGCAGTTCTTC.

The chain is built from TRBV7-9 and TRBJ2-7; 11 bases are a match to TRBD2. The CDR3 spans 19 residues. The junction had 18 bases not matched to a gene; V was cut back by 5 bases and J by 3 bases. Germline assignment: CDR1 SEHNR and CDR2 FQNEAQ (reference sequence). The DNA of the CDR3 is TGTGCCAGCAGCCCGAGACCGGGACAGCCGGGACTAGCGGTCTACGAGCAGTACTTC. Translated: CASSPRPGQPGLAVYEQYF.

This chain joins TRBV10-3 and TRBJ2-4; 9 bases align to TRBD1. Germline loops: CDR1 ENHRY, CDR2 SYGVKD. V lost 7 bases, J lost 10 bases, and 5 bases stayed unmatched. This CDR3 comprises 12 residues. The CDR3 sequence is CAINSGTGIQYF. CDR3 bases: TGTGCCATCAATTCCGGGACAGGGATTCAGTACTTC.

Written as DNA, the CDR3 is TGTGCCGCCGGGGCTAGCGGGAATTTGTTGGGCGAGCAGTACTTC. Encoded protein: CAAGASGNLLGEQYF. The chain joins TRBV27 to TRBJ2-7, with TRBD2 matching 9 bases. V shed 11 bases, J shed 6 bases, and the junction held 17 bases outside the gene matches. CDR3 size: 15 residues. Germline values: CDR1 MNHEY, CDR2 SMNVEV (reference sequence).